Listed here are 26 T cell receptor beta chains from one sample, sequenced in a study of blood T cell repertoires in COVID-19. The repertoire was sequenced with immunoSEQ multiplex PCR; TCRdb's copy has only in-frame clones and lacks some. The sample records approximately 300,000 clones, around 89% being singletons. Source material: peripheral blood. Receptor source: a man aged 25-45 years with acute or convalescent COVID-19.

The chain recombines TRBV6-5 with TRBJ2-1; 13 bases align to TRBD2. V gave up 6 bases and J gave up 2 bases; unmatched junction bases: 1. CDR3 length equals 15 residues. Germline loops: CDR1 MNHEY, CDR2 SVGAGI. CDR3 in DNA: TGTGCCAGCAGCGGGACTAGCGGGGCCTACAATGAGCAGTTCTTC. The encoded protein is CASSGTSGAYNEQFF.

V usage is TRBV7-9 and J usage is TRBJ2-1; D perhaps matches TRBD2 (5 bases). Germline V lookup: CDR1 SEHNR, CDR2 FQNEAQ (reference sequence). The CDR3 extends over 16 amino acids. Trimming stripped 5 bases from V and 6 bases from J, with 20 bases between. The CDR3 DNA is TGTGCCAGCAGCCCCCTATTCAAGCCCGGGATCAATGAGCAGTTCTTC. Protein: CASSPLFKPGINEQFF.

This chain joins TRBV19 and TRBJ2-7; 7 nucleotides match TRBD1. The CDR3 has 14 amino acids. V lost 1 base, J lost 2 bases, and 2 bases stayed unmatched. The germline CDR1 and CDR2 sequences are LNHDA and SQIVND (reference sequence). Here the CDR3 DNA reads TGTGCCAGTAGTATAGCGGGACAGACCTACGAGCAGTACTTC. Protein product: CASSIAGQTYEQYF.

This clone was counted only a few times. For the CDR3, the DNA is TGCGCCAGCAGACGAGGACAGGGGGCGTATGCCTTTGATGAAAAACTGTTTTTT. Its protein is CASRRGQGAYAFDEKLFF. The rearrangement links TRBV4-1 to TRBJ1-4; 11 bases are shared with TRBD1. The CDR3 spans 18 residues. The ends lost 6 bases at V and 6 bases at J; junction bases unmatched: 15. In germline, CDR1 is MGHRA, CDR2 YSYEKL.

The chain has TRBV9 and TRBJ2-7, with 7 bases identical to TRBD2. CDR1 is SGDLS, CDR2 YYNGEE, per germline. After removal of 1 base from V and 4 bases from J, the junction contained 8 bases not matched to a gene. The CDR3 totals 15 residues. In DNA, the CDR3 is TGTGCCAGCAGCGTATCGGCTAGCGGAGAGTACGAGCAGTACTTC. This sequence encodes CASSVSASGEYEQYF.

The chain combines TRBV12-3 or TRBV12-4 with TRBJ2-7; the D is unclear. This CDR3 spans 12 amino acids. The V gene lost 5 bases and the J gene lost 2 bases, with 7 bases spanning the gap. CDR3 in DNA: TGTGCCAGCAGTGCTCTAGCCTACGAGCAGTACTTC. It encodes CASSALAYEQYF.

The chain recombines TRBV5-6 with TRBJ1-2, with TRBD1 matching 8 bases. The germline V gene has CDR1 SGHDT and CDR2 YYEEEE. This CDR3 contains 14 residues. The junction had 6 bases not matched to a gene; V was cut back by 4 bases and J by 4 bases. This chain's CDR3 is CASSRRQGFYGYTF. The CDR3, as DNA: TGTGCCAGCAGCAGACGACAGGGGTTCTATGGCTACACCTTC.

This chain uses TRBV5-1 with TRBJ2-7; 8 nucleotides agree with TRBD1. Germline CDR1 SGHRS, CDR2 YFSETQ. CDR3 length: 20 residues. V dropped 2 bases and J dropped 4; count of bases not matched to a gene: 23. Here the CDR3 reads CASSLEPGQGGRPSRYEQYF. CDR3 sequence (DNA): TGCGCCAGCAGCTTAGAACCAGGACAGGGCGGTCGCCCCAGTCGGTACGAGCAGTACTTC.

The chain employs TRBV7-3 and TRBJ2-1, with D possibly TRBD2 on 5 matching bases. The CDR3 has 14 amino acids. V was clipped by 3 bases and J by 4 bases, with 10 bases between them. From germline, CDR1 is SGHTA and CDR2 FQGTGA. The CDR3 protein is CASSFSRGYNEQFF. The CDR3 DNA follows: TGTGCCAGCAGCTTCTCCCGAGGGTACAATGAGCAGTTCTTC.

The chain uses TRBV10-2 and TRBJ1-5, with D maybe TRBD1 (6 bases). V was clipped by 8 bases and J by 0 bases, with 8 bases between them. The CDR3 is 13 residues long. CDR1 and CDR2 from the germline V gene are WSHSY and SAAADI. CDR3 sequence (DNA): TGCGCCAGCCGACAGGTTAGCAATCAGCCCCAGCATTTT. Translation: CASRQVSNQPQHF.

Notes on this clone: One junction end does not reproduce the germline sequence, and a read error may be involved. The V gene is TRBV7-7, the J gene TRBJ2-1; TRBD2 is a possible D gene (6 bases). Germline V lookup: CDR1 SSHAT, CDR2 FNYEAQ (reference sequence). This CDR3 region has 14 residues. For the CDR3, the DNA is TGTGCTAGCAGCTTAGGCGGGATAGGCGGTGAGCAGTTCTTC. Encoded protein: CASSLGGIGGEQFF.

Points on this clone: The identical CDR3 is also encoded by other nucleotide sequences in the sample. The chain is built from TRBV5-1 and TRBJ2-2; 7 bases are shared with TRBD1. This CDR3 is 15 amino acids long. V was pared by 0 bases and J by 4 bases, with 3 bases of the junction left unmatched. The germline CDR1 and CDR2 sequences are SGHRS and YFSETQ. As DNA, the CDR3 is TGCGCCAGCAGCTTGGGACAGGGTGCCACCGGGGAGCTGTTTTTT. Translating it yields CASSLGQGATGELFF.

The CDR3 DNA reads as TGTGCCAGCAGCCAAATTCTCGGAAACACCATATATTTT. Protein product: CASSQILGNTIYF. The V call is TRBV3-1 (or the pseudogene TRBV3-2), the J call TRBJ1-3; D unclear. From germline, CDR1 is LGHDT and CDR2 YNNKEL (reference sequence). The CDR3 has 13 amino acids. Trimming shortened V by 2 bases and J by 4 bases, and 6 bases separated the two germline ends.

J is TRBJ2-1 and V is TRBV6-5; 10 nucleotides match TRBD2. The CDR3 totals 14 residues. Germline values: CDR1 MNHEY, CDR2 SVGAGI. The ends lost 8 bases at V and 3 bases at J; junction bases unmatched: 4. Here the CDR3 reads CASSSGRVYNEQFF. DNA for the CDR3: TGTGCCAGCTCCAGCGGGAGGGTCTACAATGAGCAGTTCTTC.

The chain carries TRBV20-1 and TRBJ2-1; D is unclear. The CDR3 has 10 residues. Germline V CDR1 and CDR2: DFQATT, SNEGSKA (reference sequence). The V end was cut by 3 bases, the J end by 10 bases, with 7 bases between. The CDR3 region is CSASYKEQFF. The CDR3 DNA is TGCAGTGCTAGTTATAAAGAGCAGTTCTTC.

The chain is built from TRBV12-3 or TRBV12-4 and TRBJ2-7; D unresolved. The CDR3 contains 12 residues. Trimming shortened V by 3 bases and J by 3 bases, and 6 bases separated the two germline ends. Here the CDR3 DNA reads TGTGCCAGCAGTTTTAACAGCTACGAGCAGTACTTC. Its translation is CASSFNSYEQYF.

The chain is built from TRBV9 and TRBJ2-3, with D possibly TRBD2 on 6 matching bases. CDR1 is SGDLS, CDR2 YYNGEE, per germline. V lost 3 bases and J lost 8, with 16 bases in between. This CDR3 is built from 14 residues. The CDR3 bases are TGTGCCAGCAGCGCGTCAATCGTCGGGGGTACGCAGTATTTT. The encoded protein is CASSASIVGGTQYF.

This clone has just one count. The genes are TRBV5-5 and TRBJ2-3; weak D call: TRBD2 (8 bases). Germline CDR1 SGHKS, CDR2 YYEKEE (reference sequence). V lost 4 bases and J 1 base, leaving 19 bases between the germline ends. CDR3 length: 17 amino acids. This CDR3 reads CASSQGQAGGRTDTQYF. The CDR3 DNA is TGTGCCAGCAGCCAAGGACAGGCGGGGGGCCGCACAGATACGCAGTATTTT.

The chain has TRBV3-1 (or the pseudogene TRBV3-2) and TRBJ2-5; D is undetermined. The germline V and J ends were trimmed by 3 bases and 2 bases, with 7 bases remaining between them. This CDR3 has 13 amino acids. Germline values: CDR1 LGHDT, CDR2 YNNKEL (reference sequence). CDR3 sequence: CASSHGLQETQYF. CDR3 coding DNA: TGTGCCAGCAGCCACGGTCTTCAAGAGACCCAGTACTTC.

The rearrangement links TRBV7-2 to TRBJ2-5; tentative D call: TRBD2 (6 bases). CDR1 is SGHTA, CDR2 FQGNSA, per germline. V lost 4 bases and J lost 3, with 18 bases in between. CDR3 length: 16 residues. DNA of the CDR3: TGTGCCAGCAGCTCCTTTCCGGGGGATGGGAAAGAGACCCAGTACTTC. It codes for CASSSFPGDGKETQYF.

CDR3 protein: CASSRGTAYEQYF. The CDR3 region has the DNA TGTGCCAGCAGCCGCGGCACCGCCTACGAGCAGTACTTC. The V gene is TRBV3-1 (or the pseudogene TRBV3-2), the J gene TRBJ2-7, with D hard to call. This CDR3 comprises 13 residues. V was clipped by 4 bases and J by 2 bases, with 9 bases between them. Looked up from germline, CDR1 is LGHDT and CDR2 is YNNKEL (reference sequence).

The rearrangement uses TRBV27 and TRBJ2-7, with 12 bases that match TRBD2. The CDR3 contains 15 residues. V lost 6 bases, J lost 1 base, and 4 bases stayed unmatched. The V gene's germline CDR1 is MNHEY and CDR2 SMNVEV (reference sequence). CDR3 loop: CASSLTSGRSYEQYF. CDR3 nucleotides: TGTGCCAGCAGCTTGACTAGCGGGAGATCCTACGAGCAGTACTTC.

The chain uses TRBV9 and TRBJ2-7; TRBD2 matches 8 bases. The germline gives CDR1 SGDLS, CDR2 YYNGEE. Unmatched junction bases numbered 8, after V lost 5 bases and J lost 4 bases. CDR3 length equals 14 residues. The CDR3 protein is CASRDSGKGYEQYF. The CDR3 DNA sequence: TGTGCCAGCAGGGATAGCGGGAAAGGATACGAGCAGTACTTC.

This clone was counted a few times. The CDR3 DNA reads TGCGCCAGCAGCCAAGATTCGGCAGGGCACGGAAACACCATATATTTT. Translated, it gives CASSQDSAGHGNTIYF. V and J are TRBV4-1 and TRBJ1-3; TRBD1 is a possible D gene (5 bases). In germline, CDR1 is MGHRA, CDR2 YSYEKL. The CDR3 totals 16 residues. Trimming took off 0 bases at V and 4 bases at J, with 13 bases between the two ends.

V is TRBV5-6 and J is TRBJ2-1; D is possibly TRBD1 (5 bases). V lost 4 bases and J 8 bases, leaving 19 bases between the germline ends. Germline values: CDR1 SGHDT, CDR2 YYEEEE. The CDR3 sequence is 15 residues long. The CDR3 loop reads CASSLIQVGYDEQFF. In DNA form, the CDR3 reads TGTGCCAGCAGCCTCATACAGGTAGGGTATGATGAGCAGTTCTTC.

The CDR3 DNA reads TGTGCCAGCAGTTTGGCTAGCGGGGGGCCAGGCGATCCGAACAATGAGCAGTTCTTC. Translated: CASSLASGGPGDPNNEQFF. The chain links TRBV28 to TRBJ2-1, with 11 nucleotides matching TRBD2. The CDR3 extends over 19 amino acids. The V gene end was trimmed by 3 bases and the J gene end by 5 bases; junction bases not matched to a gene: 15. The V gene's germline CDR1 is MDHEN and CDR2 SYDVKM.